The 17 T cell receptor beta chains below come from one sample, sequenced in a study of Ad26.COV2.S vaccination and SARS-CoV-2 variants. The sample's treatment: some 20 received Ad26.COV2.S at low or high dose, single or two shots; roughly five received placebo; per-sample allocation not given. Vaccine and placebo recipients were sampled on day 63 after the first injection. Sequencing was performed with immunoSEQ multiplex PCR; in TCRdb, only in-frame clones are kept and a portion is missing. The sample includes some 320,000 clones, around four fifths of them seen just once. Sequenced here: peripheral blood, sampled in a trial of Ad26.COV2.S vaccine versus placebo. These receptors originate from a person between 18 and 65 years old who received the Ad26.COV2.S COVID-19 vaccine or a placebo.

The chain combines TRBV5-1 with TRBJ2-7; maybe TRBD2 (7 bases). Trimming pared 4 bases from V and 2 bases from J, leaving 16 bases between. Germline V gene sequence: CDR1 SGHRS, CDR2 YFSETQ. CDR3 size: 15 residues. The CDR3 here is CASSPGGGIAYEQYF. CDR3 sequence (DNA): TGCGCCAGCAGCCCGGGGGGCGGGATTGCCTACGAGCAGTACTTC.

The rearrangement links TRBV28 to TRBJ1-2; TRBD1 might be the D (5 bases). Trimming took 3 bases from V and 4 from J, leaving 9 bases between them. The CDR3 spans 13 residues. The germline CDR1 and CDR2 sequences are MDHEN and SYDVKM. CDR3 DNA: TGTGCCAGCAGTTTTGCGCAGGGCTATGGCTACACCTTC. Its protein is CASSFAQGYGYTF.

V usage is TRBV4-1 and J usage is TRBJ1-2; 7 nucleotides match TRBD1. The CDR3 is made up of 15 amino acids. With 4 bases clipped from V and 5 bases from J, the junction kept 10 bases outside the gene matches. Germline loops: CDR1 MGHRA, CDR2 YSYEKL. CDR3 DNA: TGCGCCAGCAGCCGGGAGGGACAGAGGGATTATGGCTACACCTTC. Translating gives CASSREGQRDYGYTF.

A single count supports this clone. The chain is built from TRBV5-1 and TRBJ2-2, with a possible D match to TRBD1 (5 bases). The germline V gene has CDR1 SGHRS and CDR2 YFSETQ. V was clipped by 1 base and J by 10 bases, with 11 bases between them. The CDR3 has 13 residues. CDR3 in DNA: TGCGCCAGCAGCTTGTCAGGGTACGAGGAGCTGTTTTTT. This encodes CASSLSGYEELFF.

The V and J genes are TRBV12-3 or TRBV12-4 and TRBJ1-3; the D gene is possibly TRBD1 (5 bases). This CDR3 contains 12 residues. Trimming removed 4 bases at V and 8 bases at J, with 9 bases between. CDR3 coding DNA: TGTGCCAGCAGTTCCCAGGGATACACCATATATTTT. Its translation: CASSSQGYTIYF.

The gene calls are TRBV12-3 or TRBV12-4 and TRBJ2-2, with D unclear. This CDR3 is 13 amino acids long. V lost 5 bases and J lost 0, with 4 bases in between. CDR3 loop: CASSSTNTGELFF. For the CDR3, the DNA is TGTGCCAGCAGTAGTACGAACACCGGGGAGCTGTTTTTT.

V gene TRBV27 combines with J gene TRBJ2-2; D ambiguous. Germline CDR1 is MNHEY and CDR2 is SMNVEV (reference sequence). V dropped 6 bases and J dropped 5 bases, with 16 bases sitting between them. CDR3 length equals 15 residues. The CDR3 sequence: CASSPIGLGTGELFF. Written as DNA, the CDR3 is TGTGCCAGCAGCCCAATAGGGCTGGGGACCGGGGAGCTGTTTTTT.

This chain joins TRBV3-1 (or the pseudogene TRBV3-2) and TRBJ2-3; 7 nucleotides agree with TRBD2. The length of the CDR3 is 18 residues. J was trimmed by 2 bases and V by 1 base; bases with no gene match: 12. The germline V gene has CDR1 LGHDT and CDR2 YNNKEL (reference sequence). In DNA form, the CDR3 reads TGTGCCAGCAGCCAAGTTGCACGGGGAGCGGGGTTCACAGATACGCAGTATTTT. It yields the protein CASSQVARGAGFTDTQYF.

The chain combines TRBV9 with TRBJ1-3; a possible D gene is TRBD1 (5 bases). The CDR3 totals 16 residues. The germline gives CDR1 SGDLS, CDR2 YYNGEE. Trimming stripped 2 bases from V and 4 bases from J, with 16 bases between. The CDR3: CASSVALGAGGNTIYF. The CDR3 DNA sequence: TGTGCCAGCAGCGTGGCCCTCGGGGCAGGGGGAAACACCATATATTTT.

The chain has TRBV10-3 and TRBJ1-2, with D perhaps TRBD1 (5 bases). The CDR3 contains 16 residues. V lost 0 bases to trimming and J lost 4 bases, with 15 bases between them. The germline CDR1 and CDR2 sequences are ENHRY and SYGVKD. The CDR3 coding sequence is TGTGCCATCAGTGAGTCAGGTAGCAGGGTGGCCTATGGCTACACCTTC. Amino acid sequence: CAISESGSRVAYGYTF.

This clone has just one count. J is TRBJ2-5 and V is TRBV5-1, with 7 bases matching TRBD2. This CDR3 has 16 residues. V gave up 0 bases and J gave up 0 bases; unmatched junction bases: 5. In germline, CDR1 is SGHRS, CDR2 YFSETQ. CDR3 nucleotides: TGCGCCAGCAGCTTGGCCTTGCGGGGGAACCAAGAGACCCAGTACTTC. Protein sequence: CASSLALRGNQETQYF.

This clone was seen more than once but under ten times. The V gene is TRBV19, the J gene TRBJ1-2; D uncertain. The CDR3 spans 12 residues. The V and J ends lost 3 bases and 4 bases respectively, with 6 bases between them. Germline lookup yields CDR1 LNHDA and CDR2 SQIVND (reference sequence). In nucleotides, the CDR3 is TGTGCCAGTAGTATCTTGGGCTATGGCTACACCTTC. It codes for CASSILGYGYTF.

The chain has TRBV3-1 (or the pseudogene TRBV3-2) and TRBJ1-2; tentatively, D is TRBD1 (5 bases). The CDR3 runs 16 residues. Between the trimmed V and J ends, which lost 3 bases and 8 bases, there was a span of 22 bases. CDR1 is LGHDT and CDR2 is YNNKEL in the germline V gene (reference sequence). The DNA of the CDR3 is TGTGCCAGCAGCCAGGTGTGGGACGCAGGGAGGGACGGCTACACCTTC. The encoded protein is CASSQVWDAGRDGYTF.

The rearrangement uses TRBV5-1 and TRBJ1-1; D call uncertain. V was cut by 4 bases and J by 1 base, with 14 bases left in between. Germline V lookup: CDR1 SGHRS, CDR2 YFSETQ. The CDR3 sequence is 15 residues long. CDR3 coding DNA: TGCGCCAGCAGCCGCAACCGCCCGACGAACACTGAAGCTTTCTTT. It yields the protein CASSRNRPTNTEAFF.

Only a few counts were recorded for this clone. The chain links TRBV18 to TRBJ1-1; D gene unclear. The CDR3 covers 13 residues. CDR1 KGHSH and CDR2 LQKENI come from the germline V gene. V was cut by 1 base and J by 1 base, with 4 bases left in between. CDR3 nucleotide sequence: TGTGCCAGCTCACCACAGGGGAACACTGAAGCTTTCTTT. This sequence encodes CASSPQGNTEAFF.

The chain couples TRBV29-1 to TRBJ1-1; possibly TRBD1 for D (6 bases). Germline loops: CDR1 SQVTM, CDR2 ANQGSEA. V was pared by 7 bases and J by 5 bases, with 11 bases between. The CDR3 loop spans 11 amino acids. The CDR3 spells CSGQRGTEAFF. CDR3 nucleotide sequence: TGCAGCGGGCAGAGGGGGACTGAAGCTTTCTTT.

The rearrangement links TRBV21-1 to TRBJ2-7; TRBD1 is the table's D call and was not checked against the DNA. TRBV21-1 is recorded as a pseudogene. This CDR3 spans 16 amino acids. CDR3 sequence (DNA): TGTGCCAGCAGCACGACTCCCGGACAGCTTTTTCGCGAGCAGTACTTC. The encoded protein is CASSTTPGQLFREQYF.